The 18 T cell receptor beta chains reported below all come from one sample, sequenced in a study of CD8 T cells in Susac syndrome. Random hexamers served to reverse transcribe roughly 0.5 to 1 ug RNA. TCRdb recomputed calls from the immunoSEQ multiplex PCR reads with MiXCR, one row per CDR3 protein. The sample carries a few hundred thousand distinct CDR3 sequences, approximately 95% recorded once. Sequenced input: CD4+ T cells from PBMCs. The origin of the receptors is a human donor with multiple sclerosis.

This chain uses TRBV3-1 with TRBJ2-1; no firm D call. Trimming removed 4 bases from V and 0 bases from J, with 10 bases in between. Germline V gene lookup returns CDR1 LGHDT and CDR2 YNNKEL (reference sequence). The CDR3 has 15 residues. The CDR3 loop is CASSREAYSYNEQFF. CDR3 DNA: TGTGCCAGCAGCCGGGAAGCGTACTCCTACAATGAGCAGTTCTTC.

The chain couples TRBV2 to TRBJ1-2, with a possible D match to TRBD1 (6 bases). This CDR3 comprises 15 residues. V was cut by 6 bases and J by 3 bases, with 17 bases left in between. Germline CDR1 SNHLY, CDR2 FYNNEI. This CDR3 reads CASSYRVQSDYGYTF. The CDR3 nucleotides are TGTGCCAGCAGCTACAGGGTCCAATCTGACTATGGCTACACCTTC.

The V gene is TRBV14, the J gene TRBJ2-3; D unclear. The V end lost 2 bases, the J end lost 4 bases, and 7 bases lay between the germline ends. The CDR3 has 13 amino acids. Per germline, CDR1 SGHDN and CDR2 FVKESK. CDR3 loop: CASSQLSADTQYF. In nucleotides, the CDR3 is TGTGCCAGCAGCCAACTGAGCGCAGATACGCAGTATTTT.

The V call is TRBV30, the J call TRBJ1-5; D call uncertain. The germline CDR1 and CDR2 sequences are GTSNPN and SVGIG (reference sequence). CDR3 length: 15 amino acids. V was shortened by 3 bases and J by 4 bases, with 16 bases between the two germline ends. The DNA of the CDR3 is TGTGCCTGGAGCCTTAGCCTCGACGGGAATCAGCCCCAGCATTTT. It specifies CAWSLSLDGNQPQHF.

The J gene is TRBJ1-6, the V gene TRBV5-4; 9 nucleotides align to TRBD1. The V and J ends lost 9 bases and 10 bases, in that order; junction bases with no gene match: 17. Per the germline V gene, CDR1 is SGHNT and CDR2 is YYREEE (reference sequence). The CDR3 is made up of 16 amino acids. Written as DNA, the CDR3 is TGTGCCACCGACGATACACAGGGGGCGTCTTGGTCACCCCTCCACTTT. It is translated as CATDDTQGASWSPLHF.

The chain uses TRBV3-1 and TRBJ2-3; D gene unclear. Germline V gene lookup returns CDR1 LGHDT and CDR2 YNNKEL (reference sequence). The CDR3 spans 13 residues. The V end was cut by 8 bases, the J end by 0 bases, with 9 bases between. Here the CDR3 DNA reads TGTGCCAGCTCCCCCGGGAGCACAGATACGCAGTATTTT. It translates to CASSPGSTDTQYF.

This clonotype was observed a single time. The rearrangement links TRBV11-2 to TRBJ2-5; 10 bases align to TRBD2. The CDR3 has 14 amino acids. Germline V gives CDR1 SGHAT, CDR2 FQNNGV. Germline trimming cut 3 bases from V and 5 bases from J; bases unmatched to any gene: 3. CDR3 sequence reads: CASSLSGGVETQYF. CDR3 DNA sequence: TGTGCCAGCAGCTTGAGCGGGGGGGTGGAGACCCAGTACTTC.

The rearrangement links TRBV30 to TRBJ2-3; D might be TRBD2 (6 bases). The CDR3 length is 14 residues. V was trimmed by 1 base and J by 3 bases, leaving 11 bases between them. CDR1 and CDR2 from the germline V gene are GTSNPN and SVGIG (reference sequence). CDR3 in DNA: TGTGCCTGGAGTGGACTAGTCGGTACAGATACGCAGTATTTT. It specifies CAWSGLVGTDTQYF.

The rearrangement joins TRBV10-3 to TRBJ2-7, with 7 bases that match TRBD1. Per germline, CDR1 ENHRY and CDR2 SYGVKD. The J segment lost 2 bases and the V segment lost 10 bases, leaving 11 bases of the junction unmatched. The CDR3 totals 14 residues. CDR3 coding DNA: TGTGCCACCTTGTGGAGACAGGGTGCCTACGAGCAGTACTTC. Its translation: CATLWRQGAYEQYF.

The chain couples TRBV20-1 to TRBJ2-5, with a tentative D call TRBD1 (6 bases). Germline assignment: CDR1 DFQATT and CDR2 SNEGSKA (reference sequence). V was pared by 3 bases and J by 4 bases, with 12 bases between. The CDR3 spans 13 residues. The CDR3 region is CSASGTPRETQYF. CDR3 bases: TGCAGTGCTAGCGGGACACCGAGAGAGACCCAGTACTTC.

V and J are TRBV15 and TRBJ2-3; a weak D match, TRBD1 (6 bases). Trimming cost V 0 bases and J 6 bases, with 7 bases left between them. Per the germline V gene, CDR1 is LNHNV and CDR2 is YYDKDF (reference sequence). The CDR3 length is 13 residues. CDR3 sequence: CATSRDRGDTQYF. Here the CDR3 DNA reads TGTGCCACCAGCAGAGATAGGGGGGATACGCAGTATTTT.

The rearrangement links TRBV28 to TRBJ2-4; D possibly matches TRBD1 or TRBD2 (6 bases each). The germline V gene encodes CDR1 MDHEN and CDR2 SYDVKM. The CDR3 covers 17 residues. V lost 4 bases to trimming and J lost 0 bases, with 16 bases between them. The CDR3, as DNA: TGTGCCAGCAGTTCCGGGGGCGTCACACTAGCCAAAAACATTCAGTACTTC. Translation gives CASSSGGVTLAKNIQYF.

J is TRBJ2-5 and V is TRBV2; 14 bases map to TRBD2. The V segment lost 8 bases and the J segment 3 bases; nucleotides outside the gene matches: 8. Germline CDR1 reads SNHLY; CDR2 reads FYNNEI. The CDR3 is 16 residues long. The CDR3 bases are TGTGCCAGCGATGGGACTAGCGGGGGATACGAAGAGACCCAGTACTTC. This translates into CASDGTSGGYEETQYF.

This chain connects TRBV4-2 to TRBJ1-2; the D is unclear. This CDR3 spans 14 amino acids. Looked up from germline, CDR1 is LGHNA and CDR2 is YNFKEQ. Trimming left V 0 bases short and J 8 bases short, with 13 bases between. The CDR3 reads CASSQDRRARGYTF. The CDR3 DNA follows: TGTGCCAGCAGCCAAGATCGGCGGGCTCGAGGCTACACCTTC.

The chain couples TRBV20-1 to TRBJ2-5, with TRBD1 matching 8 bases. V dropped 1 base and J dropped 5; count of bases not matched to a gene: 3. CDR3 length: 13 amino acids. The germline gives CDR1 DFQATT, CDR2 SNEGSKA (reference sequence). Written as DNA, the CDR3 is TGCAGTGCTAGAGCGCAGGGGGCTGAGACCCAGTACTTC. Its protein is CSARAQGAETQYF.

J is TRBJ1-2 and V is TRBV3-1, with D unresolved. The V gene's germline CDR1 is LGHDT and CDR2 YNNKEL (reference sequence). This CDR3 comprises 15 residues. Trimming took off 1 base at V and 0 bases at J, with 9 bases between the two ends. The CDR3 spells CASSQGRASNYGYTF. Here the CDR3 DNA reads TGTGCCAGCAGCCAAGGACGAGCCTCTAACTATGGCTACACCTTC.

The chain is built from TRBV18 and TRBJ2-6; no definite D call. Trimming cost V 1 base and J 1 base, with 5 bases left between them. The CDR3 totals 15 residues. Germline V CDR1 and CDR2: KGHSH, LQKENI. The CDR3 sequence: CASSPQLSGANVLTF. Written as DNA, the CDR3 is TGTGCCAGCTCACCACAGCTATCTGGGGCCAACGTCCTGACTTTC.

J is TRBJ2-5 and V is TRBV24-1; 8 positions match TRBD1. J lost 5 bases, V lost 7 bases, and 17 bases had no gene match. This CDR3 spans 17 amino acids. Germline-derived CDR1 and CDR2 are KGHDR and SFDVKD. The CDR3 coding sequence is TGTGCCACCAGCGATGCAGGGGGCCCGGCCCTTGTCGAGACCCAGTACTTC. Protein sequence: CATSDAGGPALVETQYF.